This TCR beta chain was found in a study of shared clonotypes between healthy human individuals. The germline V gene has CDR1 SGHAT and CDR2 FQNNGV. Germline trimming cut 1 base from V and 6 bases from J; bases unmatched to any gene: 2. The CDR3 consists of 15 residues. Generated by immunoSEQ multiplex PCR, the TCRdb table keeps only in-frame clones and is missing some. Of more than 2,000,000 clones in the sample, 90% to 95% were seen once. V usage is TRBV11-2 and J usage is TRBJ2-2; the match to TRBD1 covers 10 bases. The receptor was derived from a man between 18 and 29 years old in good health. Some clones in this sample may be carry-over from other donors' samples. Sequencing was performed on naive CD4+ T cells from PBMCs. The subset is: CD45RA+ positively selected. The CDR3 DNA reads as TGTGCCAGCAGCTTAGCTGGGACAGGGGCCGGGGAGCTGTTTTTT. Translated: CASSLAGTGAGELFF.